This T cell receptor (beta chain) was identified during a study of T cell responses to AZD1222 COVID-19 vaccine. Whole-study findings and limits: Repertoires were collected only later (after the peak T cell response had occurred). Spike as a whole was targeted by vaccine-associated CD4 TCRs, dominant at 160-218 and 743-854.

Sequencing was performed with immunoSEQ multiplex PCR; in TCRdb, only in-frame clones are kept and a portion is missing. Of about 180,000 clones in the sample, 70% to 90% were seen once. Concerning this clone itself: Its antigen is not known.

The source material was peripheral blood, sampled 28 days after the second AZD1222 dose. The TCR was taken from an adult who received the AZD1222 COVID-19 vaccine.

CDR3 nucleotide sequence: TGCGCCAGCAGTCGACGGAACAGGGACACCATATATTTT. Amino acid sequence: CASSRRNRDTIYF. The chain couples TRBV23-1 to TRBJ1-3; perhaps TRBD1 as D (6 bases). TRBV23-1 counts as an open reading frame of uncertain function. The germline V and J ends were trimmed by 4 bases and 8 bases, with 12 bases remaining between them. This CDR3 has 13 amino acids.